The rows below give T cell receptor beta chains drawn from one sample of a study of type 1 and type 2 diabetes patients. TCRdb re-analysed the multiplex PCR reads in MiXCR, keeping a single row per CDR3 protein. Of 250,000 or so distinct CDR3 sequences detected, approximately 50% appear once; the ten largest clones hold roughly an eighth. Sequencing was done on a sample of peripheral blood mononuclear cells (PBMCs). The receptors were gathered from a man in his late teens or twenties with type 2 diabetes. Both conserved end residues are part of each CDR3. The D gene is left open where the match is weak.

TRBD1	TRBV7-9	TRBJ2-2	CASSLALFETGRTGELFF
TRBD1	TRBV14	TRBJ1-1	CASSAQGDTEAFF
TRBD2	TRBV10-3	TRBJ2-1	CAISWTSLGDEQFF
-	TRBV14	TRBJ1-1	CASSQDLDTEAFF
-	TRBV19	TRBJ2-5	CASSSSGARETQYF
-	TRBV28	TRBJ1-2	CASSEGNYGYTF
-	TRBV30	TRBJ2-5	CAWGGGGRETQYF
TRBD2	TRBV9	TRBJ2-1	CASSVERGKAGTYNEQFF
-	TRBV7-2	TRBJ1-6	CASSPKGATPLHF
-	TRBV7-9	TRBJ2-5	CASSLSQGVTETQYF
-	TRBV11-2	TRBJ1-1	CASSQQAFEAFF
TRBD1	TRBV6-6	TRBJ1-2	CASSSPTGGRGYTF
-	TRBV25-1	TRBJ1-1	CASSLEWMGANTEAFF
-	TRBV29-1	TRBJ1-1	CSVEERVSGTEAFF
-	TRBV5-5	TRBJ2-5	CASSWRGSETQYF
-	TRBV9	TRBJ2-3	CASSVSPLPPDTQYF
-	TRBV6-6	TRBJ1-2	CASSYPGESYTF
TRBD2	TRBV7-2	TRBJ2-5	CASSNRGPSGGETQYF
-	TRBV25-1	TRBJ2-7	CASSESRPTGEQYF
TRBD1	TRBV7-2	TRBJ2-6	CASSKHGGQGAISGANVLTF
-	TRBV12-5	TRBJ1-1	CASGLWGGGTEAFF
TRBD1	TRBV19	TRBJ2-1	CASSIVGTVHNEQFF
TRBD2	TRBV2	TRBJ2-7	CASSFQRASGIYEQYF
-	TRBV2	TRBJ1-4	CASSFRVGEKLFF
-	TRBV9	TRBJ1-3	CASSVGAERGNTIYF
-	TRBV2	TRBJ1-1	CASTPIPPGLSTEAFF
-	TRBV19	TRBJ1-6	CASSIVNHSPLHF
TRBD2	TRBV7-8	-	CASSIVSGISYNEQFF
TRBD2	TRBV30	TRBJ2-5	CAWIQRGGLGTQYF
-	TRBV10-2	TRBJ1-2	CASSEFIGAYGYTF
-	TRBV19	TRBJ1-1	CASSIALNTEAFF
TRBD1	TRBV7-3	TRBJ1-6	CASSLGQGVSSPLHF
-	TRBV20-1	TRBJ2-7	CSASPTRQGREFNEQYF
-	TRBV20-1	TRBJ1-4	CSARDARGNEKLFF
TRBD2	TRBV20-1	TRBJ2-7	CSARPGTSGRVGEQYF
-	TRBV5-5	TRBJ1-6	CASSPTPGTYNSPLHF
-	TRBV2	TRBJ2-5	CASSVTQGTVAQYF
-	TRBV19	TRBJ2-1	CASSIGSYNEQFF
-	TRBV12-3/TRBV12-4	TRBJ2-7	CASSPTGEVEQYF
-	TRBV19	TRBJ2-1	CASSTGSPHFYEQFF
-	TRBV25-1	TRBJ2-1	CASSRITSRGPYEQFF
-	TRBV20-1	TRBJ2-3	CSAYEGLTDTQYF
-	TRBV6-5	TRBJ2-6	CASSSARPSGANVLTF
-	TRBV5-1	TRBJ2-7	CASSLTGSNEQYF
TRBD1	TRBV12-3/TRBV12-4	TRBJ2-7	CASSLGTGGTYEQYF
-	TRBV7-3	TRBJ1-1	CASSLSAGANTEAFF
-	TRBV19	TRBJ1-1	CASRDYNTEAFF
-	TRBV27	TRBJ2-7	CASSLSGAASYEQYF
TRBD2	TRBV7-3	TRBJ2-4	CATRCASGPVLAKNIQYF
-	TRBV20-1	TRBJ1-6	CSASVGGTAPLHF
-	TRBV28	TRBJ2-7	CASSDYSGFYEQYF
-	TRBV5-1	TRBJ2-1	CASSDTLGPYNEQFF
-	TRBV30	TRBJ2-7	CAWRPVGSLHEQYF
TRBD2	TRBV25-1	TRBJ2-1	CASSQVLAGTYNEQFF
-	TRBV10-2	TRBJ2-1	CASSENFRNPLYNEQFF
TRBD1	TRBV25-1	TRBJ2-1	CASSEPPGQGVDEQFF
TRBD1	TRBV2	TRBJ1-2	CASSPGTGSWNFGGYTF